This record covers a single T cell receptor beta chain. The data are from a study of CD8 T cells in Susac syndrome. With V trimmed by 4 bases and J by 5 bases, 6 bases remained unmatched. Germline loops: CDR1 SQVTM, CDR2 ANQGSEA. The CDR3 totals 13 residues. Sequencing of TCR beta covered CD8+ and CD4+ T cells obtained from blood. Healthy donors formed controls matched for age and sex. Purification of the CD8+ and CD4+ T cells relied on negative isolation, and TEMRA cells underwent FACS enrichment. RNA was extracted with the RNeasy kit, and a quantity of about 0.45 to 1 ug was reverse transcribed using random hexamers. The immunoSEQ assay covered 54 Vbeta and 13 Jbeta segments for CDR3. TCRdb fed the immunoSEQ multiplex PCR reads into MiXCR, producing one record per CDR3 protein. This table holds roughly 130,000 distinct CDR3 sequences, more than 90% found once.

The sequencing sample was made of CD4+ T cells from PBMCs. The clonotype was recovered from a human donor in good health. J is TRBJ2-5 and V is TRBV29-1, with 8 nucleotides matching TRBD2. CDR3 DNA: TGCAGCGTTGCAGGACTAGCTAAGGAGACCCAGTACTTC. Residues: CSVAGLAKETQYF.